This TCR delta chain was sequenced for a study of gamma-delta chains in newborns, infants, children. The wider study: Polyclonal expansion of innate γδ T cells after birth follows microbial exposure.

This CDR3 comprises 15 residues. V was clipped by 3 bases and J by 6 bases, with 16 bases between them. Germline loops: CDR1 GEAIGNYY, CDR2 EKD. On this clone: This DNA translates differently at residue 7 from the TCRdb protein, which is that of a much larger clone; a read error is likely, and the protein shown is the DNA's own translation.

TCRdb reprocessed the reads through CATT. The profile shows under 2,000 delta-chain clones, roughly 1.1% of them singletons. This receptor was identified in a child who was a newborn, infant or young child, either healthy, febrile or measles-vaccinated (not recorded which). Sequences were obtained from blood. This chain uses TRDV2 with TRDJ2; a weak D match, TRDD3 (6 bases). In DNA, the CDR3 is TGTGCCTGTGACTCGCTCCCACCTGGGGCAGCACAACTCTTCTTT. It yields the protein CACDSLPPGAAQLFF.